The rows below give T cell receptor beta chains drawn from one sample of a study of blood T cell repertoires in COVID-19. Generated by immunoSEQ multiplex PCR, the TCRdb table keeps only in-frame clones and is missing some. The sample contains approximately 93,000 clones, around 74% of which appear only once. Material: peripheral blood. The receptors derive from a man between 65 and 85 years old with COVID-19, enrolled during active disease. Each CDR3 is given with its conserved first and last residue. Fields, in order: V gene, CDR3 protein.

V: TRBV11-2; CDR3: CASSLLSYEQYF
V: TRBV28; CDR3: CASSLSGVNTEAFF
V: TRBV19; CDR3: CASSITRGRSTGELFF
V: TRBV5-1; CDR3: CASSSYQQAGGGEQYF
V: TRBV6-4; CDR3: CASSDNGGRNSPLHF
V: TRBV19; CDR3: CASSNYRGTKTQYF
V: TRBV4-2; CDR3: CASSQGQGQHYGYTF
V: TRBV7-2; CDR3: CASSWTVGNTEAFF
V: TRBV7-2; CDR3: CASSFLDSYSNQPQHF
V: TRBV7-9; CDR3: CASQPKEGKDTQYF
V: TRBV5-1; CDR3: CASSPDRGRGETQYF
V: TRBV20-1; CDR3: CSARDGLATDTQYF
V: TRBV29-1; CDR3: CSVNGGVGSYEQYF
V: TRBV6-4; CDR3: CASSDPGGELFF
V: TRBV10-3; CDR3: CAIGKGQGGEKLFF
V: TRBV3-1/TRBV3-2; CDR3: CASHSSGETQYF
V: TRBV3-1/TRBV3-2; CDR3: CASSQLADTQYF
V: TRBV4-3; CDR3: CASSPGLSPTEQYF
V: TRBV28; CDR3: CASSLPASTEAFF
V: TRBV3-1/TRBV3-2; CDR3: CASSQDLISGRGLFF
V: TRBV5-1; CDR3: CASSFGPRTGSTDTQYF
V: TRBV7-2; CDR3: CASSPQDYWNEQFF
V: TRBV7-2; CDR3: CASSSLGGGVRETQYF
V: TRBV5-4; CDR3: CASSPGVAGPQETQYF